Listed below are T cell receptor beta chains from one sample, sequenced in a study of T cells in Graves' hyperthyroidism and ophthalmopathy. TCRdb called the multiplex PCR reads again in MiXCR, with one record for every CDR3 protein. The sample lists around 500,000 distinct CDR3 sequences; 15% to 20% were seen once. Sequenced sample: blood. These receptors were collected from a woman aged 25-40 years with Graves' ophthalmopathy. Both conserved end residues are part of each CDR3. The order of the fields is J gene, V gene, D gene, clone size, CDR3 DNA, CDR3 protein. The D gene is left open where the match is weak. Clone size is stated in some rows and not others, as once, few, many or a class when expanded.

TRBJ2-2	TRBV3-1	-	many	TGTGCCAGCAGCATTGGACGAAACACCGGGGAGCTGTTTTTT	CASSIGRNTGELFF
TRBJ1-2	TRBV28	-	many	TGTGCCAGCAGTTACGGGATCTCTTCTAACTATGGCTACACCTTC	CASSYGISSNYGYTF
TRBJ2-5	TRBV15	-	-	TGTGCCACCAGCAGCGACCCCCGGGAGACCCAGTACTTC	CATSSDPRETQYF
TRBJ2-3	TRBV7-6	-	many	TGTGCCAGCAGCTTATCTCCAGGGCCCCCCACAGATACGCAGTATTTT	CASSLSPGPPTDTQYF
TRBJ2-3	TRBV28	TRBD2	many	TGTGCCAGCAGATTCGGTCTAGCGGGAGACGCAGATACGCAGTATTTT	CASRFGLAGDADTQYF
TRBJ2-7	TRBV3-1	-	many	TGTGCCAGCAGCCAATTCCCCGGGGAGCAGTACTTC	CASSQFPGEQYF
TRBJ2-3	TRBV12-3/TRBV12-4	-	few	TGTGCCAGCAGTATTCTCACAGATACGCAGTATTTT	CASSILTDTQYF
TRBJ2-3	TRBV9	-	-	TGTGCCAGCAGCCCCCTAGGACAGTCGCGCACAGATACGCAGTATTTT	CASSPLGQSRTDTQYF
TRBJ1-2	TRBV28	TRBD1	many	TGTGCCAGCAGTTTTCAGGGGGACTATGGCTACACCTTC	CASSFQGDYGYTF
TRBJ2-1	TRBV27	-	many	TGTGCCAGCAGTCGGACAGGGCGAACGGGAGGGCCGCGTAATGAGCAGTTCTTC	CASSRTGRTGGPRNEQFF
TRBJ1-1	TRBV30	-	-	TGTGCCTGGAGCCTCACGGCGGCTGAAGCTTTCTTT	CAWSLTAAEAFF
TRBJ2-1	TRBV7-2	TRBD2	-	TGTGCCAGCAGCTGGGGGGGGGGAGATCCATTCAATGAGCAGTTCTTC	CASSWGGGDPFNEQFF
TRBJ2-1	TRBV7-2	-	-	TGTGCCAGCAGCTTAGGACTACTGGGAAAAAATGAGCAGTTCTTC	CASSLGLLGKNEQFF
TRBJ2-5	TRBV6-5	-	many	TGTGCCAGCAGTTACCCCTATGGCCAAGAGACCCAGTACTTC	CASSYPYGQETQYF
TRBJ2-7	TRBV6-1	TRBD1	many	TGTGCCAGCAGTGGCGGCAGGGGGAAGGGGACCTACGAGCAGTACTTC	CASSGGRGKGTYEQYF
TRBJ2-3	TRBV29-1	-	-	TGCAGCGTTGACGTTGGGGTGGACACAGATACGCAGTATTTT	CSVDVGVDTDTQYF
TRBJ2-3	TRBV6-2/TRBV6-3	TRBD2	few	TGTGCCAGCAGGGGACTAGGCCACACAGATACGCAGTATTTT	CASRGLGHTDTQYF
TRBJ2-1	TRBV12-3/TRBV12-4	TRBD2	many	TGTGCCAGCAGGGCGGGACTAGCGGAGTACAATGAGCAGTTCTTC	CASRAGLAEYNEQFF
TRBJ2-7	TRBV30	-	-	TGTGCCTGGAGTTCACCCCAGTGGGGGCACTACGAGCAGTACTTC	CAWSSPQWGHYEQYF
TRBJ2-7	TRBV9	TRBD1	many	TGTGCCAGCAGCGTGGGGACAGGGGACTACGAGCAGTACTTC	CASSVGTGDYEQYF
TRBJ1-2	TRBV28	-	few	TGTGCCAGCAGTCCCTCTGCAACAGGGAACTATGGCTACACCTTC	CASSPSATGNYGYTF
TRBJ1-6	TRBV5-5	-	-	TGTGCCAGCAGCTTGGGGGGGAGCTCCTATAATTCACCCCTCCACTTT	CASSLGGSSYNSPLHF
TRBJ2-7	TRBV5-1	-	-	TGCGCCAGCAGCCAAGAGAGGGACCCGGGCCGGGAGCAGTACTTC	CASSQERDPGREQYF
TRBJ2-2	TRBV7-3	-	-	TGTGCCAGCGGTGCGTTCACCGGGGAGCTGTTTTTT	CASGAFTGELFF
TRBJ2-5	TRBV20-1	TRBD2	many	TGCAGTGCCGTTCTCCGGACTAGCGGGAGACTAGGGACCCAGTACTTC	CSAVLRTSGRLGTQYF
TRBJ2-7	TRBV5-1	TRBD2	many	TGCGCCAGCAGCTTAAGAACTAGCGGAGGGTACGAGCAGTACTTC	CASSLRTSGGYEQYF
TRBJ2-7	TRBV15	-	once	TGTGCCACCAGCAGCATGGACGCAGGCACCGAGCAGTACTTC	CATSSMDAGTEQYF
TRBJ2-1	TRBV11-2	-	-	TGTGCCAGCAGCCCGGGGGGCGCCTCCCCCTACAATGAGCAGTTCTTC	CASSPGGASPYNEQFF
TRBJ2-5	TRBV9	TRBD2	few	TGTGCCAGCAGCCCCGGGGAGGGTGGAGAGACCCAGTACTTC	CASSPGEGGETQYF
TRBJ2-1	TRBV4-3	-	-	TGCGCCAGCAGCCAAGATCTTCCGGGGGCAAGGTACAATGAGCAGTTCTTC	CASSQDLPGARYNEQFF
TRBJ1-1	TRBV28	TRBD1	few	TGTGCCAGCAGTTCGGGGGGACAGGGGGCGACTGAAGCTTTCTTT	CASSSGGQGATEAFF
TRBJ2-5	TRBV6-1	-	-	TGTGCCAGCAGCCTCCCGACCTCTAGAGGAGTACAAGAGACCCAGTACTTC	CASSLPTSRGVQETQYF
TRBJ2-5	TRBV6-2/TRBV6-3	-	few	TGTGCCAGCAGCATCAGACGCGGGGGCGGAGAGACCCAGTACTTC	CASSIRRGGGETQYF
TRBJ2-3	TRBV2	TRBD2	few	TGTGCCAGCAGTGAGAATAGCGGGGGTAGCACAGATACGCAGTATTTT	CASSENSGGSTDTQYF
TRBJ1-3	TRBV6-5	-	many	TGTGCCAGCAGTTACTCGAGTCGAGGGGGAATTGGAAACACCATATATTTT	CASSYSSRGGIGNTIYF
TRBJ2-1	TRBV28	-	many	TGTGCCAGCAGCTCCCCAGGGAGCTCCTACAATGAGCAGTTCTTC	CASSSPGSSYNEQFF
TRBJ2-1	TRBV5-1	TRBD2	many	TGCGCCAGCAGCCCGATAGCGGGATCCTACAATGAGCAGTTCTTC	CASSPIAGSYNEQFF
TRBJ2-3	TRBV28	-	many	TGTGCCAGCACCGAGTTCACAGATACGCAGTATTTT	CASTEFTDTQYF
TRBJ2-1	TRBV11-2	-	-	TGTGCCAGCAGCTTAGATCTTAGGACATTAACCTACAATGAGCAGTTCTTC	CASSLDLRTLTYNEQFF
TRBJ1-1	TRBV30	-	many	TGTGCCTGGAGTGAAGAAGACGGGGCTGAAGCTTTCTTT	CAWSEEDGAEAFF
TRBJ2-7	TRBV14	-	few	TGTGCCAGCAGCCTGAGGACAGAGTCTCCCTACGAGCAGTACTTC	CASSLRTESPYEQYF
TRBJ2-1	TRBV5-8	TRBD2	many	TGTGCCAGCAGCTTGGCCGGGGCTAGCGGGAGAAGTGAGCAGTTCTTC	CASSLAGASGRSEQFF
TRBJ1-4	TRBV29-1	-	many	TGCAGCGTTGTGGGGCTCGGGGAAAAACTGTTTTTT	CSVVGLGEKLFF
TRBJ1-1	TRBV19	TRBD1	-	TGTGCCAGTAGAACCCCCACAGGGGCAACTGAAGCTTTCTTT	CASRTPTGATEAFF
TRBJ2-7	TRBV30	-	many	TGTGCCTGGAGCGGGAGTAACCCCTACGAGCAGTACTTC	CAWSGSNPYEQYF
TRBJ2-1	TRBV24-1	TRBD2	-	TGTGCCACCAGTGCACTAGCGGGAGGTCCCTCCCCCACGGGTGAGCAGTTCTTC	CATSALAGGPSPTGEQFF
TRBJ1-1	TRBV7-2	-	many	TGTGCCAGCAGCTTAAGGGGAATTGAAGCTTTCTTT	CASSLRGIEAFF
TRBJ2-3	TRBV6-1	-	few	TGTGCCAGCAGTTCCTCTCCCAACTCAGCAGATACGCAGTATTTT	CASSSSPNSADTQYF
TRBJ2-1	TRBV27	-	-	TGTGCCAGCAGCCGAGGGGAACCAATCTCCTACAATGAGCAGTTCTTC	CASSRGEPISYNEQFF
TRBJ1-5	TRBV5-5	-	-	TGTGCCAGCAGCTTGGCACTCGGTCAGCCCCAGCATTTT	CASSLALGQPQHF
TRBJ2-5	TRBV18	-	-	TGTGCCAGCTCACGGGATGGGCAGGGGCAAGAGACCCAGTACTTC	CASSRDGQGQETQYF
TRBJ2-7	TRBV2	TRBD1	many	TGTGCCAGCAGTGAAGCTTGGGAACAGGGGGAATACGAGCAGTACTTC	CASSEAWEQGEYEQYF
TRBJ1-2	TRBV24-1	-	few	TGTGCCACCAGTGATTTGCCTGGGACACCTTATGGCTACACCTTC	CATSDLPGTPYGYTF
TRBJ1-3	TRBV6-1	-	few	TGTGCCAGCAGGAAAATCACAGGGTCTGGAAACATCATATATTTT	CASRKITGSGNIIYF
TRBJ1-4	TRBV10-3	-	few	TGTGCCATCAGTGATCAGGGAAAGGATGAAAAACTGTTTTTT	CAISDQGKDEKLFF
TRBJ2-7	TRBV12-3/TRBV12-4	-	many	TGTGCCAGCAGAACAAGCGTAGAGGGGGCGGGGGAGCAGTACTTC	CASRTSVEGAGEQYF
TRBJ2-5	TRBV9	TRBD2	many	TGTGCCAGCAGCGCCTCGGGACGGGCTAGCGGTCAAGAGACCCAGTACTTC	CASSASGRASGQETQYF